The clone carrying this TCR beta chain was recorded a few times. Enrollees, roughly 18 to 90 years old, lived in about two dozen US areas. Original processing methods: Using reference gene primer amplification, nucleated cell counts were estimated. The repertoire was sequenced with immunoSEQ multiplex PCR; TCRdb's copy has only in-frame clones and lacks some. From that table come the V and J calls and clone size; the DNA was used to work out D and trimming. Found here are roughly 180,000 clones, around 80% of them singletons; the top ten hold approximately 11%. This record comes from a study of blood T cell repertoires in COVID-19. Trimming took 5 bases from V and 6 from J; bases not matched to a gene: 10. This CDR3 has 15 residues. From germline, CDR1 is SEHNR and CDR2 FQNEAQ (reference sequence).

The receptor was isolated from a man aged 45-65 years who had recovered from COVID-19. The J gene is TRBJ2-7, the V gene TRBV7-9; TRBD2 matches at 10 bases. The sequencing sample was made of PBMCs or T cells enriched from blood (not recorded which). The CDR3 bases are TGTGCCAGCAGCCGCATAGCGGGAGGTGGGGGCGAGCAGTACTTC. Its translation is CASSRIAGGGGEQYF.